This TCR beta chain is drawn from a study of blood T cell repertoires in COVID-19. As for the study in general: Samples representing acute and convalescent COVID-19 were sourced from the United States, Italy and Spain.

This CDR3 is built from 15 residues. CDR1 and CDR2 (germline): SGHTA, FQGNSA. V lost 1 base, J lost 9 bases, and 13 bases lay in between. Using immunoSEQ multiplex PCR, the repertoire was profiled, and TCRdb retains in-frame clones only, with some absent. This table holds 170,000 or so clones, 80% found once. The receptor was derived from a man between 65 and 85 years old with active or convalescent COVID-19. What was sequenced was peripheral blood. The chain couples TRBV7-2 to TRBJ1-6, with D maybe TRBD1 (5 bases). The CDR3 reads CASSLGGGTGSPLHF. The CDR3 coding sequence is TGTGCCAGCAGCTTAGGCGGGGGTACGGGTTCACCCCTCCACTTT.